Listed below are T cell receptor beta chains from one sample, sequenced in a study of technical replicates of blood from a handful of donors. The method was immunoSEQ multiplex PCR; TCRdb's version includes in-frame clones alone and lacks a portion of them. Of more than 90,000 clones listed, 85% to 95% are singletons. The sample was T cells isolated from PBMCs. The receptors shown here come from a human donor in good health. CDR3s include the opening cysteine and the closing phenylalanine or tryptophan. The D gene is left open where the match is weak. Only some rows state a clone size, as once, few, many or a class for expanded clones.

TRBJ2-1,.,TRBV30,.,TGTGCCTGGAACCGCGCCACCTACAATGAGCAGTTCTTC,CAWNRATYNEQFF
TRBJ2-5,TRBD1,TRBV10-3,.,TGTGCCATCAGTGAGTCAAGGACAGGAACAGAGACCCAGTACTTC,CAISESRTGTETQYF
TRBJ2-7,.,TRBV10-3,.,TGTGCCATCAGTGACGAGGGATTCCTTTACGAGCAGTACTTC,CAISDEGFLYEQYF
TRBJ2-5,TRBD2,TRBV25-1,once,TGTGCCAGCAGTGTAGGGACTAGCGGGAGTGTGACCCAGTACTTC,CASSVGTSGSVTQYF
TRBJ2-1,TRBD2,TRBV12-5,once,TGTGCTAGTGGTCGAAATAGCGGGAGGGCCTACAATGAGCAGTTCTTC,CASGRNSGRAYNEQFF
TRBJ2-3,TRBD2,TRBV5-1,.,TGCGCCAGCACGACTAGCGGGATTATTACAGATACGCAGTATTTT,CASTTSGIITDTQYF
TRBJ2-1,.,TRBV10-3,.,TGTGCCATCAGTGAAATTAGCGGGACAGGGAATGAGCAGTTCTTC,CAISEISGTGNEQFF
TRBJ2-6,TRBD1,TRBV29-1,.,TGCAGCGTGGTAACAGGGGATCGGGCCAACGTCCTGACTTTC,CSVVTGDRANVLTF
TRBJ2-1,TRBD2,TRBV6-1,.,TGTGCCAGCAGTGAAGACTTGCGGGAGATTTCATACAATGAGCAGTTCTTC,CASSEDLREISYNEQFF
TRBJ2-2,.,TRBV7-2,once,TGTGCCAGCAGATATAATACATTGGGGCTCTATAGCGGGGAGCTGTTTTTT,CASRYNTLGLYSGELFF
TRBJ2-7,TRBD2,TRBV7-2,.,TGTGCCAGCAGCCCCCGACTAGCGGGAGATGACGAGCAGTACTTC,CASSPRLAGDDEQYF
TRBJ2-6,TRBD1,TRBV9,.,TGTGCCAGCAGCCTCTCCCCCGGGACAGCCCTCTCTGGGGCCAACGTCCTGACTTTC,CASSLSPGTALSGANVLTF
TRBJ1-5,.,TRBV4-2,.,TGTGCCAGCAGCCAAGATCTGACAGGTCAGAGTCAGCCCCAGCATTTT,CASSQDLTGQSQPQHF
TRBJ2-7,.,TRBV5-1,.,TGCGCCAGCAGCTCCGCCTACGAGCAGTACTTC,CASSSAYEQYF